This T cell receptor beta chain stems from a study of T cells in Graves' hyperthyroidism and ophthalmopathy. Findings and limits, study-wide: Most thyroid clonotypes expanded above 0.001 appeared in blood too.

It was RNA transcripts that yielded the amplified TCR beta CDR3 regions. Initially, a first-round RT-PCR of the TCR CDR3 employed the HTBI primer set. TCRdb redid the calling of the multiplex PCR reads with MiXCR, one entry per CDR3 protein. In the table there are around 600,000 distinct CDR3 sequences, roughly 15% of which are singletons. This clonotype came up many times. Its antigen is still unknown. Diagnoses rested on clinical symptoms, serum thyroxine and TRAb, thyroid ultrasound and orbital computed tomography. The J segment lost 2 bases and the V segment lost 4 bases, leaving 1 base of the junction unmatched. The CDR3 sequence is 16 residues long.

Sequenced input: blood. This TCR derives from a woman aged 45-65 years with Graves' ophthalmopathy. This rearrangement joins TRBV12-3 or TRBV12-4 to TRBJ2-3, with 15 nucleotides matching TRBD2. The CDR3 loop is CASSWTSGRATDTQYF. The CDR3 bases are TGTGCCAGCAGTTGGACTAGCGGGAGGGCCACAGATACGCAGTATTTT.